This TCR beta chain was sequenced in a study of blood T cell repertoires in COVID-19. Study details: There were acute and convalescent COVID-19 samples, and they came from the United States, Italy and Spain. PBMCs, B-cell-depleted T cells, or T cells provided the cDNA or gDNA that made up the material.

Germline CDR1 reads PRHDT; CDR2 reads FYEKMQ (reference sequence). With 7 bases removed from V and 0 bases from J, the gap between germline ends came to 13 bases. The CDR3 length is 14 residues. Study processing details: By means of reference gene primer amplification, nucleated cell counts were estimated. Clones were read by immunoSEQ multiplex PCR, and TCRdb kept only the in-frame ones, dropping some. V and J calls plus clone size are reproduced from that table; the DNA served to infer D and trimming. The table includes 110,000 to 150,000 clones, around 89% detected once. The sequence derives from a man aged 60 to 69 with active or convalescent COVID-19. The sequenced sample was peripheral blood. This chain links TRBV13 with TRBJ2-7; TRBD2 is a possible D gene (5 bases). As DNA, the CDR3 is TGTGCCAGCAAGCGACGGGAAAGCTCCTACGAGCAGTACTTC. Amino acids: CASKRRESSYEQYF.